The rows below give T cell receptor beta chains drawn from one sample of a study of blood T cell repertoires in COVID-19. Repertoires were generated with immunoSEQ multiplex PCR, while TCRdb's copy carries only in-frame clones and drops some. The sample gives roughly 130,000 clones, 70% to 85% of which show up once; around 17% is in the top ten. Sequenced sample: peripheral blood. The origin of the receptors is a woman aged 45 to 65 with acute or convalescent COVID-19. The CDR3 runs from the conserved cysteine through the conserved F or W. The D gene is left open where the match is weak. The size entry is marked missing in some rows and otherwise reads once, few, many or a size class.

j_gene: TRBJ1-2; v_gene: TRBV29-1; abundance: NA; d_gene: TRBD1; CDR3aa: CSVEPGGSYGYTF; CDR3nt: TGCAGCGTTGAACCAGGGGGCTCCTATGGCTACACCTTC
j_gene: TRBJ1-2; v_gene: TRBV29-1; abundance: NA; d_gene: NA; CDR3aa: CSDRNSNYGYTF; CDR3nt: TGCAGCGACAGGAATAGTAACTATGGCTACACCTTC
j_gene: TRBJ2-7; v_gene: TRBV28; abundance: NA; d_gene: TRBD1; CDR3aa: CASSPTGGLIHEQYF; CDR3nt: TGTGCCAGCAGTCCCACAGGGGGCTTAATCCACGAGCAGTACTTC
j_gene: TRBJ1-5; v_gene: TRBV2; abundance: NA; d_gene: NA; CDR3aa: CASSRDINIHQPQHF; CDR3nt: TGTGCCAGCAGTCGGGACATAAACATTCATCAGCCCCAGCATTTT
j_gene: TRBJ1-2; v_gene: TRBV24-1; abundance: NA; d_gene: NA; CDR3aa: CATSDNRVGYGYTF; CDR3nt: TGTGCCACCAGTGATAACAGGGTAGGGTATGGCTACACCTTC
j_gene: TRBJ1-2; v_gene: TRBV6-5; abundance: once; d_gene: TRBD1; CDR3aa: CASSYFRGSEGYGYTF; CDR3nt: TGTGCCAGCAGTTACTTCAGGGGGAGTGAGGGTTATGGCTACACCTTC
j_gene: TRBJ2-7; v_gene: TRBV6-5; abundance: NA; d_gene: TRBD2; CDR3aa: CASLAGGGYEQYF; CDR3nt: TGTGCCAGCCTAGCGGGGGGCGGCTACGAGCAGTACTTC
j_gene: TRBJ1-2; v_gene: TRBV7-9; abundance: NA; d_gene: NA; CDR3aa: CASSLAQARSSGYTF; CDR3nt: TGTGCCAGCAGCTTAGCGCAAGCCCGGTCATCTGGCTACACCTTC
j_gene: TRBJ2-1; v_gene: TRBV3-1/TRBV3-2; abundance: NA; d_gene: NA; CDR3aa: CASSRLDNEQFF; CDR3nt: TGTGCCAGCAGCCGGCTAGACAATGAGCAGTTCTTC
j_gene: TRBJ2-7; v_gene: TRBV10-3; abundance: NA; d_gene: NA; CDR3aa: CAISTLDSPGQYF; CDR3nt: TGTGCCATCAGTACCCTCGACAGCCCGGGGCAGTACTTC
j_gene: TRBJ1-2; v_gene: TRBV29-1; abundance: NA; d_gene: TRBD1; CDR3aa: CSAPVTDRVGYTF; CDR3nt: TGCAGCGCTCCGGTGACAGACAGGGTTGGCTACACCTTC
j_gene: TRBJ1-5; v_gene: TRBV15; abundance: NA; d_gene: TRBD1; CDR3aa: CATSRGEGRTGRRSNQPQHF; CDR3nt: TGTGCCACCAGCAGAGGGGAGGGAAGGACAGGGCGAAGGAGCAATCAGCCCCAGCATTTT
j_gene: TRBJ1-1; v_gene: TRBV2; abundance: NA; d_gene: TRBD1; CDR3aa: CASSERTGPTEAFF; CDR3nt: TGTGCCAGCAGTGAACGGACAGGGCCTACTGAAGCTTTCTTT
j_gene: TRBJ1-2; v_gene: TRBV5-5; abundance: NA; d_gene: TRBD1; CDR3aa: CASSSITGGEGGYTF; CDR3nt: TGTGCCAGCAGCTCGATAACAGGGGGAGAGGGAGGCTACACCTTC
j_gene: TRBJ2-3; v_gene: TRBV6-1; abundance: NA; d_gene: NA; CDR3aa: CASSEGPRDTQYF; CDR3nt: TGTGCCAGCAGTGAGGGGCCCCGAGATACGCAGTATTTT
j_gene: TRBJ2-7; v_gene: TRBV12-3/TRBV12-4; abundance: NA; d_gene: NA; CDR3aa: CASSHGSYEQYF; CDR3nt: TGTGCCAGCAGCCACGGCTCCTACGAGCAGTACTTC
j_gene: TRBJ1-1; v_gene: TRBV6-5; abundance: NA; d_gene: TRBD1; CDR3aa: CASSYTGQGAEAFF; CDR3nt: TGTGCCAGCAGTTACACCGGACAGGGCGCCGAAGCTTTCTTT
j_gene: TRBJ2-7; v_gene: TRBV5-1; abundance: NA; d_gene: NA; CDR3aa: CASSSGWGNEQYF; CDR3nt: TGCGCCAGCAGCTCAGGATGGGGCAACGAGCAGTACTTC
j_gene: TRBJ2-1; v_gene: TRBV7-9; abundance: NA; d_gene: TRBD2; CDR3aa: CASSLVYAGGLYNEQFF; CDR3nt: TGTGCCAGCAGCTTAGTGTACGCGGGGGGACTCTACAATGAGCAGTTCTTC
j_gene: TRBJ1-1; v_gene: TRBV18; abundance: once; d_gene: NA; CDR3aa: CASSPESRTEAFF; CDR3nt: TGTGCCAGCTCACCAGAGTCGCGGACTGAAGCTTTCTTT
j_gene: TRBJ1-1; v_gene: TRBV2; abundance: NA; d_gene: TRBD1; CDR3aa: CASSEGQGWFTEAFF; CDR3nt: TGTGCCAGCAGTGAAGGACAGGGTTGGTTCACTGAAGCTTTCTTT
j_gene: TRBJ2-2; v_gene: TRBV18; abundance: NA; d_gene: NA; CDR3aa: CASSPTGGTGELFF; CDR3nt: TGTGCCAGCTCACCAACCGGGGGCACCGGGGAGCTGTTTTTT
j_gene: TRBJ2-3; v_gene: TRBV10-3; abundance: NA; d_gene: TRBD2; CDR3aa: CAISDRTSGGTDTQYF; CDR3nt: TGTGCCATCAGTGACCGGACTAGCGGGGGCACAGATACGCAGTATTTT
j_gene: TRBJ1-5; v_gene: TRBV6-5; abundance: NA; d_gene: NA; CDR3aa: CASSRLSNQPQHF; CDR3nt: TGTGCCAGCAGTCGTCTTAGCAATCAGCCCCAGCATTTT
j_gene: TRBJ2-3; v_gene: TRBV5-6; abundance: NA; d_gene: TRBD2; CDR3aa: CASSSASGNTQYF; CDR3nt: TGTGCCAGCAGCTCCGCTAGCGGAAATACGCAGTATTTT
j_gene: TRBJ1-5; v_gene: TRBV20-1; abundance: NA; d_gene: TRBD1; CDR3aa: CSASTGDNQPQHF; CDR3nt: TGCAGTGCTAGTACAGGGGACAATCAGCCCCAGCATTTT
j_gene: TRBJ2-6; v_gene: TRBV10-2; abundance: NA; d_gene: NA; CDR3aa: CASSESIPGVGGANVLTF; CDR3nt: TGCGCCAGCAGTGAGTCAATCCCGGGGGTAGGTGGGGCCAACGTCCTGACTTTC
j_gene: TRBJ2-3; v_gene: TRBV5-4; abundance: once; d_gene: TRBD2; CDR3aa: CASSLVPAGGQQDTQYF; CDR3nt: TGTGCCAGCAGCTTGGTTCCCGCGGGGGGGCAGCAAGATACGCAGTATTTT